Only a few counts were recorded for the clone carrying this T cell receptor (beta chain). Using its own MiXCR run on the 5' RACE reads, TCRdb lists one record per CDR3 protein. The sample contains about 57,000 distinct CDR3 sequences, around 15% of which appear only once. The CDR3 has 16 residues. Germline V gene data show CDR1 as MDHEN and CDR2 as SYDVKM. The junction had 7 bases not matched to a gene; V was cut back by 4 bases and J by 2 bases. This record comes from a study of T cells of healthy individuals. The rearrangement joins TRBV28 to TRBJ1-5; TRBD1 matches at 8 bases. The TCR was taken from a human donor in good health. CDR3 nucleotide sequence: TGTGCCAGCAGTTCAATAGACAGGGGTGGCAATCAGCCCCAGCATTTT. Translating gives CASSSIDRGGNQPQHF.